These T cell receptor beta chains were read from a single sample in a study of CD8 T cells in ankylosing spondylitis. From the 5' RACE reads, TCRdb called clonotypes with MiXCR, one entry per CDR3 protein. The sample has under 850,000 distinct CDR3 sequences; 15% to 20% are singletons. What was sequenced was blood, either unsorted or a sorted T cell fraction (not recorded which). These receptors were collected from a male donor with ankylosing spondylitis. CDR3s leave out the opening cysteine and the closing phenylalanine or tryptophan. Expanded clones get a size class; other rows say once, few or many, or leave the size out.

TRBJ2-4	TRBV29-1	few	SVEGQFLAKNIQY
TRBJ2-1	TRBV27	NA	ASSLWTSGAYNEQF
TRBJ1-1	TRBV12-3/TRBV12-4	many	ASSLVVGTEAF
TRBJ1-5	TRBV20-1	few	SAREEGPQPQH
TRBJ2-1	TRBV5-6	NA	AISLYRGGLSSYNEQF
TRBJ2-6	TRBV5-1	NA	ASPTGNRDSGANVLT
TRBJ2-2	TRBV25-1	few	ASTPRLGIGGELF
TRBJ2-5	TRBV27	NA	ASKTSLYQETQY
TRBJ1-2	TRBV12-3/TRBV12-4	few	ASSTPGQLYGYT
TRBJ2-7	TRBV30	NA	AWAGGRDEQY
TRBJ2-3	TRBV29-1	many	SVAHTGAGDTQY
TRBJ1-5	TRBV11-2	NA	ASSLDGTARQPQH
TRBJ1-5	TRBV20-1	NA	SARDSTYSNQPQH
TRBJ2-6	TRBV4-2	NA	ASSPVANGANVLT
TRBJ1-6	TRBV12-3/TRBV12-4	many	ASSAGIHNSPLH
TRBJ2-3	TRBV20-1	NA	SAREGQAAVQY
TRBJ2-2	TRBV5-6	few	ASSSWGAGELF
TRBJ2-6	TRBV6-1	few	ASSRTDIAGANVLT
TRBJ2-1	TRBV7-8	once	ASSLAATDISDEQF
TRBJ1-1	TRBV27	few	ASSLYQGEAF
TRBJ2-7	TRBV30	NA	ACEGTSGYEQY
TRBJ1-1	TRBV29-1	few	SVELLAEAF
TRBJ1-1	TRBV2	few	ASSLDPSYTEAF
TRBJ2-2	TRBV2	NA	ATRGRTNTGELF
TRBJ2-3	TRBV5-1	few	ASSREGRDTQY
TRBJ2-1	TRBV4-1	few	ASSQERFSYNEQF
TRBJ2-1	TRBV6-1	NA	ASRNPGLVSANEQF
TRBJ2-1	TRBV20-1	NA	SARVASGNPYNEQF
TRBJ2-7	TRBV20-1	few	SARDLDPYSSYEQY
TRBJ2-5	TRBV27	few	ASSYGKGETQY
TRBJ1-1	TRBV7-2	few	ASSVQWEAF
TRBJ1-4	TRBV5-1	NA	ASSPGTGGNEKLF
TRBJ1-1	TRBV5-6	NA	ASSSLIGQGSNTEAF
TRBJ1-2	TRBV27	NA	ASSAFGTVV
TRBJ2-3	TRBV7-3	NA	ASSAPGQGADTQY
TRBJ2-3	TRBV11-2	many	ASSLSPPDTQY
TRBJ1-1	TRBV20-1	few	SARGPGAEAF
TRBJ2-1	TRBV10-3	NA	ATGRNNEQF
TRBJ1-2	TRBV7-2	few	ASSFQGARGYT
TRBJ2-1	TRBV18	NA	ASSGTVNEQF
TRBJ1-5	TRBV6-1	once	ASSGGQRNQPQH
TRBJ2-5	TRBV7-2	NA	ASSFELGLGAQY
TRBJ2-1	TRBV20-1	NA	SARVPTGYNEQF
TRBJ2-7	TRBV11-2	NA	ASSLDVQGSLTYEQY
TRBJ2-3	TRBV12-3/TRBV12-4	few	ASSSFDSPSTDTQY
TRBJ1-2	TRBV12-3/TRBV12-4	NA	ASSFPTRGYT
TRBJ2-3	TRBV7-8	NA	ASSLYGNAADTQY